What follows is one TCR beta chain and its context. This sample was taken from a study of blood T cell repertoires in COVID-19. At the level of the study: Italy, Spain and the United States were the sources of the convalescent and acute COVID-19 samples.

The V gene's germline CDR1 is SGHRS and CDR2 YFSETQ. V lost 8 bases, J lost 5 bases, and 12 bases stayed unmatched. The CDR3 totals 14 residues. Per the original methods: Amplified reference gene primers provided the basis for estimating nucleated cell counts. The assay was immunoSEQ multiplex PCR, and TCRdb's table has in-frame clones only and misses some. V and J calls and clone size are given by that table; D and trimming were obtained from the DNA. The data hold a few hundred thousand clones, with around 80% observed a single time. Sequencing was done on a sample of peripheral blood. V gene TRBV5-1 combines with J gene TRBJ2-7; 8 nucleotides align to TRBD2. This TCR was recovered from a woman in her 70s with acute or convalescent COVID-19. CDR3 sequence: CASQGPAGVNEQYF. The CDR3 DNA follows: TGCGCCAGTCAAGGCCCAGCGGGGGTCAACGAGCAGTACTTC. The whole variable domain, filled in from reference TRBV5-1 and TRBJ2-7, reads KAGVTQTPRYLIKTRGQQVTLSCSPISGHRSVSWYQQTPGQGLQFLFEYFSETQRNKGNFPGRFSGRQFSNSRSEMNVSTLELGDSALYLCASQGPAGVNEQYFGPGTRLTVT.